This T cell receptor (beta chain) was profiled in a study of blood T cell repertoires in COVID-19. Study-wide context: Acute and convalescent COVID-19 samples came from the United States, Italy and Spain. T cells, B-cell-depleted T cells, or PBMCs supplied cDNA or gDNA.

Original analysis: Nucleated cell counts were estimated from reference gene primer amplification. Here immunoSEQ multiplex PCR was the method, and the copy in TCRdb shows in-frame clones only, minus some. V and J calls and clone size are those listed in that table; D and trimming were worked out from the DNA. The table shows tens of thousands of clones, with roughly 80% occurring only once. This CDR3 region has 14 residues. V was trimmed by 2 bases and J by 4 bases, leaving 11 bases between them. Per the germline V gene, CDR1 is SGHNT and CDR2 is YYREEE (reference sequence). The TCR sequence derives from a human donor in a cohort sampled during active COVID-19. The sample taken for sequencing was peripheral blood. The V call is TRBV5-4, the J call TRBJ2-3; D may be TRBD1 (5 bases). CDR3 bases: TGTGCCAGCAGCTTCTCAGGGTCGGCAGATACGCAGTATTTT. Encoded protein: CASSFSGSADTQYF.